One and the same sample provided the 25 T cell receptor beta chains below, sequenced in a study of blood T cells in healthy people across ages. A second PCR of about 7 to 11 cycles used a sample-barcoded 5' primer and a J-beta primer mix. TCRdb re-called the 5' RACE reads with MiXCR, one entry per CDR3 protein. The sample consists of roughly 900,000 distinct CDR3 sequences, less than 35% of them appearing once. The sequenced sample consisted of blood. The origin of the receptors is an elderly woman in good health.

The chain uses TRBV4-3 and TRBJ2-2, with 7 bases identical to TRBD1. Germline CDR1 is LGHNA and CDR2 is YSLEER. The CDR3 spans 15 residues. V lost 3 bases and J lost 5; bases outside the gene matches: 6. The CDR3 region has the DNA TGCGCCAGCAGCCAGAAGACAGGGCCAACCGGGGAGCTGTTTTTT. Translating it yields CASSQKTGPTGELFF.

This clonotype was found many times. The CDR3 sequence is CASSLASSGGEQYF. The CDR3 DNA sequence: TGTGCCAGCAGCTTAGCGTCTTCAGGAGGGGAGCAGTACTTC. The chain uses TRBV7-6 and TRBJ2-7, with D possibly matching TRBD2 (6 bases). CDR1 is SGHVS and CDR2 is FNYEAQ in the germline V gene. The CDR3 is 14 amino acids. Trimming shortened V by 0 bases and J by 7 bases, and 13 bases separated the two germline ends.

On this clonotype: Its ends do not fully match the called genes, so a read error is possible. The genes are TRBV7-2 and TRBJ1-6; D unclear. This CDR3 region has 14 residues. Per the germline V gene, CDR1 is SGHTA and CDR2 is FQGNSA. CDR3 protein: CASSQPVEGSPPHF. The CDR3 nucleotides are TGTGCCAGCAGCCAGCCGGTCGAGGGTTCACCCCCCCACTTT.

On this clonotype: A clone one base away is much larger, so this may be a read error. The rearrangement links TRBV7-2 to TRBJ2-5, with a weak D call TRBD1 (6 bases). This CDR3 is 14 amino acids long. The germline gives CDR1 SGHTA, CDR2 FQGNSA. Trimming took off 5 bases at V and 1 base at J, with 11 bases between the two ends. The CDR3 spells CASSRGHVQETQYF. Written as DNA, the CDR3 is TGTGCCAGCAGCCGGGGACATGTCCAAGAGACCCAGTACTTC.

This clonotype was seen more than once but under ten times. J is TRBJ2-1 and V is TRBV3-1; D might be TRBD2 (7 bases). CDR1 and CDR2 (germline): LGHDT, YNNKEL (reference sequence). CDR3 length: 15 residues. V gave up 3 bases and J gave up 5 bases, with 14 bases separating them. DNA for the CDR3: TGTGCCAGCAGCCATCGTGGGCGGGGGCACAATGAGCAGTTCTTC. It specifies CASSHRGRGHNEQFF.

This clonotype was found many times. This rearrangement joins TRBV6-5 to TRBJ2-5, with TRBD1 matching 7 bases. The J segment lost 4 bases and the V segment lost 7 bases, leaving 12 bases of the junction unmatched. The CDR3 is 15 amino acids. Germline V gene sequence: CDR1 MNHEY, CDR2 SVGAGI. CDR3 bases: TGTGCCAGCACCCCCCGGGACAGACGTTTAGAGACCCAGTACTTC. This encodes CASTPRDRRLETQYF.

This clonotype was seen ten or more times. V gene TRBV4-3 combines with J gene TRBJ1-1; TRBD1 matches at 9 bases. The V and J ends lost 5 bases and 9 bases, in that order; junction bases with no gene match: 7. This CDR3 comprises 13 residues. The V gene's germline CDR1 is LGHNA and CDR2 YSLEER. CDR3 nucleotide sequence: TGCGCCAGCAGCATTAACAGGGGGCTTAAAGCTTTCTTT. Protein sequence: CASSINRGLKAFF.

The sample holds many counts of this clonotype. The chain recombines TRBV7-2 with TRBJ2-3; 7 bases line up with TRBD1. The V gene end was trimmed by 5 bases and the J gene end by 3 bases; junction bases not matched to a gene: 8. CDR1 is SGHTA, CDR2 FQGNSA, per germline. This CDR3 is built from 15 residues. Here the CDR3 reads CASSERQGTTDTQYF. Here the CDR3 DNA reads TGTGCCAGCAGCGAGCGACAGGGTACGACAGATACGCAGTATTTT.

This clonotype came up many times. The V gene is TRBV2, the J gene TRBJ2-3, with unresolved D. The CDR3 has 15 amino acids. V lost 5 bases and J 1 base, leaving 13 bases between the germline ends. Germline CDR1 and CDR2: SNHLY and FYNNEI. CDR3 protein: CASSWTAVGTDTQYF. CDR3 coding DNA: TGTGCCAGCAGTTGGACGGCTGTAGGCACAGATACGCAGTATTTT.

This clonotype appeared many times. The chain recombines TRBV7-2 with TRBJ1-4, with D tentatively TRBD1 (5 bases). Per germline, CDR1 SGHTA and CDR2 FQGNSA. This CDR3 comprises 15 residues. V dropped 5 bases and J dropped 8 bases, with 18 bases sitting between them. CDR3 sequence (DNA): TGTGCCAGCAGCCCCCGCCGGGGCCGGCTCGAAAAACTGTTTTTT. It encodes CASSPRRGRLEKLFF.

In the case of this clonotype: Since a much larger clone is just one base distant, this may be a read error. The rearrangement uses TRBV20-1 and TRBJ2-3, with a tentative D call TRBD2 (5 bases). Trimming pared 0 bases from V and 4 bases from J, leaving 23 bases between. This CDR3 is built from 18 residues. Germline V gene sequence: CDR1 DFQATT, CDR2 SNEGSKA (reference sequence). The CDR3 here is CSAREIMPSRISADTQYF. DNA for the CDR3: TGCAGTGCTAGAGAGATAATGCCTAGCAGAATTAGCGCAGATACGCAGTATTTT.

This clonotype was observed many times. The chain recombines TRBV6-6 with TRBJ2-7; 8 bases are a match to TRBD1. The CDR3 runs 14 residues. CDR1 and CDR2 from the germline V gene are MNHNY and SVGAGI (reference sequence). The V and J ends lost 6 bases and 4 bases, in that order; junction bases with no gene match: 8. CDR3 sequence reads: CASSWRRGQYEQYF. The DNA of the CDR3 is TGTGCCAGCAGCTGGCGCAGGGGGCAGTACGAGCAGTACTTC.

In regard to this clonotype: This may be a read error: a much more frequent sequence differs by one nucleotide. The V call is TRBV6-2 or TRBV6-3, the J call TRBJ2-5; D unclear. CDR1 and CDR2 from the germline V gene are MNHEY and SVGEGT. The CDR3 extends over 11 amino acids. With 6 bases removed from V and 7 bases from J, the gap between germline ends came to 9 bases. The CDR3 sequence is CASSGDWTQYF. In DNA, the CDR3 is TGTGCCAGCAGCGGAGATTGGACCCAGTACTTC.

The chain couples TRBV27 to TRBJ2-5; D unresolved. The CDR3 is 14 residues long. CDR1 and CDR2 (germline): MNHEY, SMNVEV (reference sequence). Trimming removed 5 bases from V and 2 bases from J, with 12 bases in between. The DNA for the CDR3 is TGTGCCAGCAGTCCTCAAGAACTGCAAGAGACCCAGTACTTC. Translated, it gives CASSPQELQETQYF.

This chain connects TRBV11-3 to TRBJ2-3; 12 bases map to TRBD2. The CDR3 spans 19 residues. From germline, CDR1 is SGHNT and CDR2 YENEEA. V was clipped by 3 bases and J by 0 bases; unmatched bases: 10. CDR3 in DNA: TGTGCCAGCAGCTTGCGAGCTAGCGGGGGGGCCGTCAGCACAGATACGCAGTATTTT. This sequence encodes CASSLRASGGAVSTDTQYF. Together with reference TRBV11-3 and TRBJ2-3, the CDR3 gives the full variable domain: EAGVVQSPRYKIIEKKQPVAFWCNPISGHNTLYWYLQNLGQGPELLIRYENEEAVDDSQLPKDRFSAERLKGVDSTLKIQPAELGDSAVYLCASSLRASGGAVSTDTQYFGPGTRLTVL.

This clonotype was counted at least ten times. The chain is built from TRBV9 and TRBJ2-1; weak D call: TRBD2 (5 bases). The CDR3 covers 13 residues. CDR1 is SGDLS, CDR2 YYNGEE, per germline. With 0 bases removed from V and 8 bases from J, the gap between germline ends came to 9 bases. The CDR3 here is CASSVGPGDEQFF. The CDR3 DNA sequence: TGTGCCAGCAGCGTAGGTCCCGGGGATGAGCAGTTCTTC. The full variable domain, rest sourced from reference TRBV9 and TRBJ2-1, is DSGVTQTPKHLITATGQRVTLRCSPRSGDLSVYWYQQSLDQGLQFLIQYYNGEERAKGNILERFSAQQFPDLHSELNLSSLELGDSALYFCASSVGPGDEQFFGPGTRLTVL.

This chain links TRBV4-3 with TRBJ1-2, with 8 bases that match TRBD1. Germline CDR1 reads LGHNA; CDR2 reads YSLEER. V gave up 0 bases and J gave up 5 bases; unmatched junction bases: 8. The CDR3 runs to 16 residues. CDR3 region: CASSQESNRGEYGYTF. The CDR3 nucleotides read TGCGCCAGCAGCCAAGAGTCGAACAGGGGGGAGTATGGCTACACCTTC.

This clonotype was counted ten times or more. The rearrangement joins TRBV5-1 to TRBJ2-2; maybe TRBD1 (6 bases). The germline V gene has CDR1 SGHRS and CDR2 YFSETQ. The germline V and J ends were trimmed by 4 bases and 1 base, with 11 bases remaining between them. The CDR3 covers 15 residues. CDR3: CASSRGQRNTGELFF. The CDR3 coding sequence is TGCGCCAGCAGCCGAGGACAGAGGAACACCGGGGAGCTGTTTTTT.

The rearrangement joins TRBV20-1 to TRBJ1-1, with a tentative D call TRBD1 (6 bases). Deletions cut 0 bases from V and 4 bases from J, with 15 bases between. Germline lookup yields CDR1 DFQATT and CDR2 SNEGSKA (reference sequence). The CDR3 has 15 residues. The CDR3 sequence is CSARDGSEGGTEAFF. The CDR3 coding sequence is TGCAGTGCTAGAGATGGGAGTGAAGGGGGCACTGAAGCTTTCTTT.

This clonotype showed up many times. The chain has TRBV29-1 and TRBJ2-5; D not certain. The CDR3 covers 12 residues. Trimming removed 4 bases from V and 5 bases from J, with 11 bases in between. CDR1 SQVTM and CDR2 ANQGSEA come from the germline V gene. The CDR3 DNA reads TGCAGCGTTGGACGGAATGAGGAGACCCAGTACTTC. Its protein product is CSVGRNEETQYF. Complete variable domain (other parts from reference TRBV29-1 and TRBJ2-5): SAVISQKPSRDICQRGTSLTIQCQVDSQVTMMFWYRQQPGQSLTLIATANQGSEATYESGFVIDKFPISRPNLTFSTLTVSNMSPEDSSIYLCSVGRNEETQYFGPGTRLLVL.

This clonotype has at least ten counts. The chain joins TRBV7-2 to TRBJ1-5; 8 bases fit TRBD1. Trimming at V came to 5 bases and at J to 5 bases, leaving 8 bases not matched to a gene. From germline, CDR1 is SGHTA and CDR2 FQGNSA. The CDR3 sequence is 15 residues long. The CDR3, as DNA: TGTGCCAGCAGCCCGCGACAGGGGTCCGATCAGCCCCAGCATTTT. This sequence encodes CASSPRQGSDQPQHF.

A few counts support this clonotype. The chain combines TRBV7-2 with TRBJ2-3; 8 bases fit TRBD2. Trimming took 5 bases from V and 6 from J; bases not matched to a gene: 7. Germline V gives CDR1 SGHTA, CDR2 FQGNSA. The CDR3 extends over 14 amino acids. The CDR3 loop reads CASSPRGGRDTQYF. CDR3 coding DNA: TGTGCCAGCAGCCCTCGGGGGGGCCGGGATACGCAGTATTTT. Filled out from reference TRBV7-2 and TRBJ2-3, the complete variable domain reads GAGVSQSPSNKVTEKGKDVELRCDPISGHTALYWYRQSLGQGLEFLIYFQGNSAPDKSGLPSDRFSAERTGGSVSTLTIQRTQQEDSAVYLCASSPRGGRDTQYFGPGTRLTVL.

This clonotype has a count of ten or more. V gene TRBV20-1 combines with J gene TRBJ2-1, with D tentatively TRBD2 (6 bases). The CDR3 length is 14 residues. Trimming shortened V by 6 bases and J by 2 bases, and 14 bases separated the two germline ends. CDR1 and CDR2 from the germline V gene are DFQATT and SNEGSKA (reference sequence). Here the CDR3 reads CSAHGGETYNEQFF. The CDR3 DNA is TGCAGTGCCCACGGCGGGGAGACCTACAATGAGCAGTTCTTC.

With respect to this clonotype: A much larger clonotype is one base distant, so this may be a read error. The gene calls are TRBV7-6 and TRBJ1-5; D not certain. This CDR3 comprises 16 residues. CDR1 and CDR2 (germline): SGHVS, FNYEAQ. CDR3 bases: TGTGCCAGCAGCCTCGGTACGGGGAAGGGCAATCAGCCCCTGCATTTT. This sequence encodes CASSLGTGKGNQPLHF. Full variable domain (remainder filled in from reference TRBV7-6 and TRBJ1-5): GAGVSQSPRYKVTKRGQDVALRCDPISGHVSLYWYRQALGQGPEFLTYFNYEAQQDKSGLPNDRFSAERPEGSISTLTIQRTEQRDSAMYRCASSLGTGKGNQPLHFGDGTRLSIL.

The chain is built from TRBV12-3 or TRBV12-4 and TRBJ2-3; 7 bases align to TRBD2. V lost 5 bases, J lost 5 bases, and 7 bases stayed unmatched. The CDR3 runs to 14 residues. This CDR3 is CASSVLSGGDTQYF. CDR3 bases: TGTGCCAGCAGTGTCCTGTCGGGAGGAGATACGCAGTATTTT.